Detailed here is one T cell receptor beta chain. The sample belongs to a study of blood T cell repertoires in COVID-19. Produced via immunoSEQ multiplex PCR; TCRdb's table is partial and in-frame only. The sample has about 93,000 clones; roughly 88% are singletons. Germline V lookup: CDR1 SNHLY, CDR2 FYNNEI. This CDR3 has 15 residues. Trimming took 1 base from V and 0 from J; bases not matched to a gene: 1. This clonotype was sampled from a human donor with active COVID-19. The donor label of this sample is uncertain. This chain uses TRBV2 with TRBJ2-7; 9 nucleotides align to TRBD2. Sequencing was performed on peripheral blood. This chain's CDR3 is CASSEGLAVSYEQYF. CDR3 nucleotide sequence: TGTGCCAGCAGTGAAGGACTAGCGGTCTCCTACGAGCAGTACTTC.